A single sample gave rise to the 6 T cell receptor beta chains below, sequenced in a study of CD8+ T cells in alopecia areata. Treatment: oral pan-JAK inhibitor, 5-10 mg twice daily. RNA, once extracted, was reverse transcribed into cDNA for use as the sequencing template. Clones were read by immunoSEQ multiplex PCR, and TCRdb kept only the in-frame ones, dropping some. The sample carries a few hundred thousand clones, 35% to 40% recorded once. The sequencing here drew on CD4+ T cells sorted from blood, taken between weeks 30 and 35, from a patient treated with tofacitinib. These receptors all come from a human donor with alopecia areata.

This chain connects TRBV4-2 to TRBJ2-2, with 7 positions matching TRBD2. CDR1 and CDR2 from the germline V gene are LGHNA and YNFKEQ. The CDR3 consists of 16 residues. V was pared by 2 bases and J by 0 bases, with 3 bases of the junction left unmatched. CDR3 bases: TGTGCCAGCAGCCAACTCGGGGGGACGAACACCGGGGAGCTGTTTTTT. Encoded protein: CASSQLGGTNTGELFF.

V gene TRBV5-1 combines with J gene TRBJ2-2; TRBD1 might be the D (6 bases). Germline V gene sequence: CDR1 SGHRS, CDR2 YFSETQ. Trimming removed 2 bases at V and 3 bases at J, with 8 bases between. This CDR3 contains 14 residues. The CDR3: CASSFKGDTGELFF. In DNA form, the CDR3 reads TGCGCCAGCAGCTTTAAGGGGGACACCGGGGAGCTGTTTTTT.

The V and J genes are TRBV27 and TRBJ2-7; 8 bases map to TRBD2. Trimming cost V 2 bases and J 7 bases; bases outside gene matches: 7. Germline values: CDR1 MNHEY, CDR2 SMNVEV (reference sequence). The length of the CDR3 is 14 residues. CDR3 residues: CASSLKAGGGEQYF. The CDR3 DNA sequence: TGTGCCAGCAGTTTAAAGGCCGGGGGGGGTGAGCAGTACTTC.

The genes are TRBV5-1 and TRBJ2-1; 10 nucleotides agree with TRBD2. Looked up from germline, CDR1 is SGHRS and CDR2 is YFSETQ. Trimming cost V 6 bases and J 4 bases; bases outside gene matches: 4. This CDR3 region has 14 residues. CDR3 loop: CASTSGGLYNEQFF. CDR3 bases: TGCGCCAGCACTAGCGGGGGTCTATACAATGAGCAGTTCTTC.

V usage is TRBV5-1 and J usage is TRBJ2-3; D call uncertain. Germline V gives CDR1 SGHRS, CDR2 YFSETQ. CDR3 length equals 15 residues. With 1 base removed from V and 4 bases from J, the gap between germline ends came to 13 bases. The CDR3 region is CASSLSLLVSDTQYF. In nucleotides, the CDR3 is TGCGCCAGCAGCTTGTCATTGCTGGTTTCAGATACGCAGTATTTT.

In this sample, this clone turned up a few times. The rearrangement uses TRBV29-1 and TRBJ2-5, with D perhaps assigned TRBD1 or TRBD2 (5 bases each). The V end was cut by 7 bases, the J end by 4 bases, with 19 bases between. This CDR3 has 14 amino acids. Germline values: CDR1 SQVTM, CDR2 ANQGSEA. The CDR3 DNA reads TGCAGCGAGCGGCGAGGGGTTGGGGTAGAGACCCAGTACTTC. Translating gives CSERRGVGVETQYF. Looking up the rest from reference TRBV29-1 and TRBJ2-5 gives the full variable domain: SAVISQKPSRDICQRGTSLTIQCQVDSQVTMMFWYRQQPGQSLTLIATANQGSEATYESGFVIDKFPISRPNLTFSTLTVSNMSPEDSSIYLCSERRGVGVETQYFGPGTRLLVL.